The 2 T cell receptor beta chains below come from one sample, sequenced in a study of blood T cell repertoires in COVID-19. Sequencing was performed with immunoSEQ multiplex PCR; in TCRdb, only in-frame clones are kept and a portion is missing. The sample has fewer than 200,000 clones, around 67% seen once; the top ten hold 2.5% to 3.5%. Sequencing used peripheral blood. The receptors originated from an elderly woman with acute or convalescent COVID-19.

In its sample, this clone was seen many times. CDR3: CASSYVAGEARNIQYF. In nucleotides, the CDR3 is TGTGCCAGCAGTTACGTGGCGGGAGAGGCTAGAAACATTCAGTACTTC. V usage is TRBV6-2 or TRBV6-3 and J usage is TRBJ2-4; TRBD2 matches 7 bases. The CDR3 runs 16 residues. J lost 6 bases, V lost 2 bases, and 10 bases had no gene match. CDR1 is MNHEY, CDR2 SVGEGT, per germline.

The V and J genes are TRBV29-1 and TRBJ1-2; weak D call: TRBD1 (6 bases). The ends were cut back, 7 bases at V and 3 bases at J, with 15 bases in the middle. Germline CDR1 SQVTM, CDR2 ANQGSEA. CDR3 length: 13 amino acids. CDR3 amino acids: CSGSPAGDYGYTF. DNA of the CDR3: TGCAGCGGCTCCCCGGCAGGGGACTATGGCTACACCTTC. The complete variable domain, with remaining parts taken from reference TRBV29-1 and TRBJ1-2, reads SAVISQKPSRDICQRGTSLTIQCQVDSQVTMMFWYRQQPGQSLTLIATANQGSEATYESGFVIDKFPISRPNLTFSTLTVSNMSPEDSSIYLCSGSPAGDYGYTFGSGTRLTVV.